A selection of T cell receptor beta chains follows, all from one sample in a study of cytomegalovirus exposure and HLA in healthy donors. TCRdb's table, derived via immunoSEQ multiplex PCR, lists solely in-frame clones and lacks some. The sample holds around 100,000 clones, approximately 85% seen once. The sequencing input was PBMCs. Source of these receptors: a woman aged 18-29 years in good health and CMV-seropositive. CDR3s include the opening cysteine and the closing phenylalanine or tryptophan. The D gene is left open where the match is weak. Some rows mark clone size as missing; the rest say once, few, many or name a class of expanded clone.

d_call	v_call	clone_size	j_call	cdr3_nt	cdr3_aa
TRBD2	TRBV19	.	TRBJ2-7	TGTGCCAGTAGCTCTGGGACTAGCTCCCTCTACGAGCAGTACTTC	CASSSGTSSLYEQYF
.	TRBV6-5	.	TRBJ2-2	TGTGCCAGCAGTTACGAGGGGGGGCGAGTCACCGGGGAGCTGTTTTTT	CASSYEGGRVTGELFF
.	TRBV7-3	once	TRBJ1-3	TGTGCCAGCAGCCCTATTCAGGGATCGAACACCATATATTTT	CASSPIQGSNTIYF
TRBD2	TRBV4-2	.	TRBJ2-2	TGTGCCAGCAGCCCCCCCGGTCTAGCGGGAGTCACCGGGGAGCTGTTTTTT	CASSPPGLAGVTGELFF
.	TRBV7-3	few	TRBJ1-1	TGTGCCAGCAGCTTTCAGGGGAACACTGAAGCTTTCTTT	CASSFQGNTEAFF
.	TRBV10-1	.	TRBJ1-1	TGCGCCAGCAGTGAAAACAGGGTGACTGAAGCTTTCTTT	CASSENRVTEAFF
.	TRBV19	.	TRBJ2-7	TGTGCCAGTAGCCAGACAGAATCCTACGAGCAGTACTTC	CASSQTESYEQYF
.	TRBV29-1	.	TRBJ2-1	TGCAGCGTTGAGAGGCTCACCAATGAGCAGTTCTTC	CSVERLTNEQFF
.	TRBV6-6	.	TRBJ2-6	TGTGCCAGCAGTTACCAGGGGAGCTCTGGGGCCAACGTCCTGACTTTC	CASSYQGSSGANVLTF
TRBD1	TRBV6-5	.	TRBJ1-1	TGTGCCAGCAGTCTACAGGGGGCAGGCACTGAAGCTTTCTTT	CASSLQGAGTEAFF
TRBD1	TRBV2	once	TRBJ2-7	TGTGCCAGCAGGGACAGGGGCGGACTTACCGAGCAGTACTTC	CASRDRGGLTEQYF
TRBD2	TRBV7-9	once	TRBJ2-5	TGTGCCAGCAGCCTTAGCGGGACTATCGAGACCCAGTACTTC	CASSLSGTIETQYF
TRBD1	TRBV28	.	TRBJ2-7	TGTGCCAGCAGCGAGGACAGGGTGTTTCGCTACGAGCAGTACTTC	CASSEDRVFRYEQYF
TRBD1	TRBV10-3	.	TRBJ1-2	TGTGCCATCGGCAAAGACAGGGGCTCTAACTATGGCTACACCTTC	CAIGKDRGSNYGYTF
TRBD2	TRBV9	.	TRBJ2-5	TGTGCCAGCAGCCCTAGAGGGACTAGTAATCGTGGTTCGGGAGAGACCCAGTACTTC	CASSPRGTSNRGSGETQYF
.	TRBV6-1	.	TRBJ2-5	TGTGCCACCCAGGGGTTTGAGACCCAGTACTTC	CATQGFETQYF
TRBD1	TRBV19	.	TRBJ2-6	TGTGCCAGTAGTATGGACAGGGCTGGGGCCAACGTCCTGACTTTC	CASSMDRAGANVLTF
.	TRBV7-9	.	TRBJ1-4	TGTGCCAGCAGCGGGAGATCCCCTCGGACTAATGAAAAACTGTTTTTT	CASSGRSPRTNEKLFF
TRBD1	TRBV5-1	.	TRBJ1-2	TGCGCCAGCAGCGCCTGGACAGGGGGCGAGGATGGCTACACCTTC	CASSAWTGGEDGYTF
TRBD1	TRBV4-1	.	TRBJ2-7	TGCGCCAGCAGCCCCAGCGACAGGGGCGCCTACGAGCAGTACTTC	CASSPSDRGAYEQYF
.	TRBV6-4	many	TRBJ2-7	TGTGCCAGCAGTGAATCGCAGGGGATTCCCGCCTACGAGCAGTACTTC	CASSESQGIPAYEQYF
TRBD2	TRBV7-9	.	TRBJ2-1	TGTGCCAGCAGCTTAAGGTTAAGGGGACTAGCTCAGTCCTACAATGAGCAGTTCTTC	CASSLRLRGLAQSYNEQFF
TRBD1	TRBV2	.	TRBJ1-2	TGTGCCAGCAGGACAGGGGACTATGGCTACACCTTC	CASRTGDYGYTF
TRBD1	TRBV5-4	.	TRBJ1-2	TGTGCCAGCAACCTAGGACAGGGCCGATCTCCTTCCTTC	CASNLGQGRSPSF
.	TRBV28	.	TRBJ1-4	TGTGCCAGCAGTTTACCCTTGACAGGTGAAAAACTGTTTTTT	CASSLPLTGEKLFF
TRBD1	TRBV6-5	.	TRBJ1-2	TGTGCCAGCAGTTCCCTTGGGGGACAGAGACTCTATGGCTACACCTTC	CASSSLGGQRLYGYTF
.	TRBV14	.	TRBJ1-5	TGTGCCAGCAGAAGGGTGGACCCACAGGTATGCAATCAGCCCCAGCATTTT	CASRRVDPQVCNQPQHF
.	TRBV6-1	.	TRBJ1-2	TGTGCCAGCAGTCCAGGGGTGGCCTATGGCTACACCTTC	CASSPGVAYGYTF
.	TRBV5-4	.	TRBJ2-5	TGTGCCAGCAGCTTGGGGACTGCTAGGGAGACCCAGTACTTC	CASSLGTARETQYF
.	TRBV5-6	.	TRBJ1-5	TGTGCCAGCAGCTTCCGGACAGACTGGAAACAGCCCCAGCATTTT	CASSFRTDWKQPQHF
.	TRBV5-1	.	TRBJ2-2	TGCGCCAGCAGCTTTGCCGGGGATACCGGGGAGCTGTTTTTT	CASSFAGDTGELFF
TRBD2	TRBV7-3	.	TRBJ2-1	TGTGCCAGCAGCTTATACCCGGGGGGGAGAGACTCCTACAATGAGCAGTTCTTC	CASSLYPGGRDSYNEQFF
.	TRBV13	.	TRBJ2-3	TGTGCCAGCAGCTTAGGCCCGCAGGAGGCAGATACGCAGTATTTT	CASSLGPQEADTQYF
.	TRBV29-1	.	TRBJ1-1	TGCAGCGTTGAATCGGGGAAGAACACTGAAGCTTTCTTT	CSVESGKNTEAFF
TRBD1	TRBV6-6	few	TRBJ1-1	TGTGCCAGCAGTGCACAGGGGGCGGTGAACACTGAAGCTTTCTTT	CASSAQGAVNTEAFF
TRBD1	TRBV4-1	.	TRBJ1-5	TGCGTCAGCAGCCAAGGTGGACAGGGCTACCAAAATCAGCCCCAGCATTTT	CVSSQGGQGYQNQPQHF
TRBD2	TRBV28	.	TRBJ2-7	TGTGCCAGCAGTTCCCACTCTAGCGGGAGGGCGGAAGAGCAGTACTTC	CASSSHSSGRAEEQYF
.	TRBV5-1	.	TRBJ1-2	TGCGCCAGCAGCTCTCAGGGCGCCTATGGCTACACCTTC	CASSSQGAYGYTF
TRBD2	TRBV30	.	TRBJ2-7	TGTGCCTGGAACAGCGGGAGGGGTGAGCAGTACTTC	CAWNSGRGEQYF
TRBD1	TRBV9	.	TRBJ2-5	TGTGCCAGCACGCGACGACAGGGACAAGAGACCCAGTACTTC	CASTRRQGQETQYF